This T cell receptor beta chain was recovered during a study of cytomegalovirus exposure and HLA in healthy donors. The wider study: Unique TCR beta sequences numbering fewer than 130 million came from some 200 million T cells in an earlier analysis.

Vbeta (60) and Jbeta (13) primers were used in the PCR. Clones were sequenced by immunoSEQ multiplex PCR, and TCRdb holds only the in-frame ones, with some missing. The sample carries 190,000 or so clones, roughly four fifths recorded once. In regard to this clone: Its specificity is not known.

Study-level results: Later, an analysis showed that TCR beta chains associated with HLA were more clonally expanded than others that were equally common. As was reported, the classifier diagnosed cytomegalovirus status with high specificity and sensitivity.

Germline V gene lookup returns CDR1 MNHEY and CDR2 SMNVEV (reference sequence). The CDR3 is 15 residues long. The V and J ends lost 5 bases and 8 bases respectively, with 19 bases between them. What was sequenced was PBMCs. J is TRBJ2-4 and V is TRBV27; a possible D gene is TRBD2 (6 bases). This receptor was identified in a woman between 45 and 65 years old in good health and CMV-seropositive. The CDR3 bases are TGTGCCAGCAGTCCCTGGGCCGGGGGTCGGGACATTCAGTACTTC. Amino acid sequence: CASSPWAGGRDIQYF.